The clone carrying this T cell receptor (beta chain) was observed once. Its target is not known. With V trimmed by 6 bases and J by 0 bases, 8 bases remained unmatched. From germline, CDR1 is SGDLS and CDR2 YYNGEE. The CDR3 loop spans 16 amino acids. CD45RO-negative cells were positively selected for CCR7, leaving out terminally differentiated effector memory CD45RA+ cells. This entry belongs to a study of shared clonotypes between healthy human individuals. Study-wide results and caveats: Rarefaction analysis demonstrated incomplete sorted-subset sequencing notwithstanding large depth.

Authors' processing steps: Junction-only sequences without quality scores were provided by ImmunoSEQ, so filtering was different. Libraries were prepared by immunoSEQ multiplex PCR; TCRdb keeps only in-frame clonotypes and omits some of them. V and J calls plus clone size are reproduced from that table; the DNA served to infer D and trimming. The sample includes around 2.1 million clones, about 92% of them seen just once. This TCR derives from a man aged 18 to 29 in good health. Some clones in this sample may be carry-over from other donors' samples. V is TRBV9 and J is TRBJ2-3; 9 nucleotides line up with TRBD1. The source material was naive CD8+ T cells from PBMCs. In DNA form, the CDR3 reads TGTGCCAGCATTCCGGGACAGGGTTTGAGCACAGATACGCAGTATTTT. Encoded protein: CASIPGQGLSTDTQYF.